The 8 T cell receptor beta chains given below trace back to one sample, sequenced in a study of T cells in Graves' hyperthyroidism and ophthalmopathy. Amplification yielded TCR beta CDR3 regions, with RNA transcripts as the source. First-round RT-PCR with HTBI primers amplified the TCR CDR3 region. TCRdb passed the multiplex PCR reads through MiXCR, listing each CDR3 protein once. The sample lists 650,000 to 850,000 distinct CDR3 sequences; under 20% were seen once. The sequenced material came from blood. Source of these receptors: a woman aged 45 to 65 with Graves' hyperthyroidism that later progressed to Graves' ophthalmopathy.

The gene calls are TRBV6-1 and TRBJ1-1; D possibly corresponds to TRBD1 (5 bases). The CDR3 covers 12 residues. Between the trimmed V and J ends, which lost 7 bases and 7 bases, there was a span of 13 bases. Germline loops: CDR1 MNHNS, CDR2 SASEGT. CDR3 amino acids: CASTLGDGEAFF. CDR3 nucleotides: TGTGCCAGCACCCTAGGGGACGGTGAAGCTTTCTTT.

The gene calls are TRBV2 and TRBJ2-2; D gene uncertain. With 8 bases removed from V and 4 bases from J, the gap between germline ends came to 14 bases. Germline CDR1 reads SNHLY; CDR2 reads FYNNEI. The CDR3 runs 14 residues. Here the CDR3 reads CASRTVTSTGELFF. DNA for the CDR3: TGTGCCAGCCGTACAGTAACGAGCACCGGGGAGCTGTTTTTT.

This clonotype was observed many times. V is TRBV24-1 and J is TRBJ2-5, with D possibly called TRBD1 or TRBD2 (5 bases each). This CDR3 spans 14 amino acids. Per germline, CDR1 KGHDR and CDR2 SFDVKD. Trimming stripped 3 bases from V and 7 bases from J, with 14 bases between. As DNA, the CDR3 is TGTGCCACCAGTGATGTGGGGGAGCAGGCGACCCAGTACTTC. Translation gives CATSDVGEQATQYF.

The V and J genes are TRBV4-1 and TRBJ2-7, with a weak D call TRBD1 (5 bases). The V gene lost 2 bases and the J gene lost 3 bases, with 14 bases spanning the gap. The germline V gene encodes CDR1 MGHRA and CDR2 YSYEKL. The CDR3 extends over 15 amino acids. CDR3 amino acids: CASSQPTEANYEQYF. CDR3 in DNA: TGCGCCAGCAGCCAACCGACAGAGGCGAACTACGAGCAGTACTTC.

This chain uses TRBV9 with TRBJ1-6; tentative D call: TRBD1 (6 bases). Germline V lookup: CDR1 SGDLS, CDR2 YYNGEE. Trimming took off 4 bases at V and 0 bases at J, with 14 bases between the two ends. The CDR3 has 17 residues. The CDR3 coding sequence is TGTGCCAGCAGCTTCAGACAGGAGAGCTCCTATAATTCACCCCTCCACTTT. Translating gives CASSFRQESSYNSPLHF.

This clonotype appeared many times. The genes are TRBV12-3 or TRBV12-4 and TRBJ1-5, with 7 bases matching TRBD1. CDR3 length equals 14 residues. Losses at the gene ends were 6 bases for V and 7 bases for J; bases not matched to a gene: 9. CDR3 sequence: CASSSRQGWQPQHF. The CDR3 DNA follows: TGTGCCAGCAGCTCCCGACAGGGATGGCAGCCCCAGCATTTT.

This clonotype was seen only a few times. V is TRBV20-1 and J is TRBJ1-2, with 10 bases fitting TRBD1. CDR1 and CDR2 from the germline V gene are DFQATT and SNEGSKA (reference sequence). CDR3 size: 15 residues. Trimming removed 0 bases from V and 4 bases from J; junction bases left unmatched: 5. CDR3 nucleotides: TGCAGTGCTAGAGAGATCGGGACAGGGGTCTATGGCTACACCTTC. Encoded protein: CSAREIGTGVYGYTF.

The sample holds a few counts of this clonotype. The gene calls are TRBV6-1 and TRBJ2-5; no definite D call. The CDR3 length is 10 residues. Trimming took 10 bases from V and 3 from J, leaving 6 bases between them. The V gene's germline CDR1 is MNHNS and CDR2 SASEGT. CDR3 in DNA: TGTGCCACCTCAAAAGAGACCCAGTACTTC. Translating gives CATSKETQYF.